This T cell receptor (beta chain) derives from a study of tissue T cells after allogeneic stem cell transplantation. TCRdb's table, derived via immunoSEQ multiplex PCR, lists solely in-frame clones and lacks some. The repertoire holds several thousand clones, with about a third as singletons. The time point was: mouse harvest day 14 after allogeneic transplant. Each mouse received 10^7 T-cell-depleted marrow cells plus 10^6 splenic CD5+ T cells by tail vein. Germline V lookup: CDR1 SNHLY, CDR2 FYNGKV (reference sequence). The CDR3 has 13 residues. V trimming: 4 bases; J trimming: 6 bases; junction bases outside the gene matches: 3. Comments on this clone: Gene names refer to mouse genes. The CDR3 end falls 1 residue outside the read, so it is completed with the germline J gene.

This clonotype was obtained from a female BALB/c mouse given C57BL/6 T cells with graft-versus-host disease after an allogeneic hematopoietic cell transplant. Sequenced input: skin. The chain links TRBV3 to TRBJ2-4, with 8 bases lining up with TRBD1. CDR3 sequence: CASSSRTGNTLYF. The sequenced CDR3 bases are TGTGCCAGCAGCTCCCGGACAGGGAACACCTTGTAC.